The next 18 T cell receptor beta chains were all read from a single sample in a study of T cell repertoires in aging, cancer and after chemotherapy (dated by TCRdb to between 2019 and 2020). Instead of sorted cells or RNA, genomic DNA extracted from peripheral blood served as the source for amplifying TCR beta rearrangements. Sequenced on an Illumina MiSeq. Rearranged TRB sequences spanning V, D and J segments were amplified by multiplex touch-down PCR using a mixed TRB-A/B primer pool. The raw public data were reprocessed by TCRdb itself: fastp quality trimming at Q25, MiXCR clonotype calling, in-frame beta chains only. CDR3 protein sequences are deduplicated, and each keeps its most common genes and DNA. The sample table lists 2,000 to 3,000 distinct CDR3 sequences, about 31% of them with a count of one. Under 30% of the sample is taken by the ten largest. Sequenced: blood. These receptors were collected from a human donor with a solid tumor.

This clonotype has just one count. This chain uses TRBV7-2 with TRBJ2-1, with 9 bases that match TRBD2. The J segment lost 9 bases and the V segment lost 3 bases, leaving 18 bases of the junction unmatched. This CDR3 comprises 18 residues. CDR1 and CDR2 from the germline V gene are SGHTA and FQGNSA. In DNA form, the CDR3 reads TGTGCCAGCAGCTTTTTTATAGGCGGGAGGGCCAGTCTGGGTGAGCAGTTCTTC. The encoded protein is CASSFFIGGRASLGEQFF.

The rearrangement links TRBV7-2 to TRBJ2-7; TRBD2 might be the D (5 bases). Germline CDR1 reads SGHTA; CDR2 reads FQGNSA. The CDR3 has 15 residues. Trimming took off 1 base at V and 1 base at J, with 11 bases between the two ends. In DNA form, the CDR3 reads TGTGCCAGCAGCTTAGAGGGAGTAAAATCCTACGAGCAGTACTTC. Translation gives CASSLEGVKSYEQYF.

This clonotype was picked up a small number of times. This chain connects TRBV10-2 to TRBJ2-5, with D unresolved. The CDR3 sequence is 13 residues long. Per the germline V gene, CDR1 is WSHSY and CDR2 is SAAADI. The germline V and J ends were trimmed by 0 bases and 0 bases, with 2 bases remaining between them. The chain's CDR3 is CASSESYQETQYF. The CDR3 region has the DNA TGCGCCAGCAGTGAGTCTTACCAAGAGACCCAGTACTTC.

This clonotype ranks as medium-sized. The rearrangement uses TRBV15 and TRBJ2-7; the match to TRBD2 covers 7 bases. The CDR3 loop spans 15 amino acids. Germline CDR1 and CDR2: LNHNV and YYDKDF (reference sequence). The junction had 7 bases not matched to a gene; V was cut back by 0 bases and J by 5 bases. The CDR3 sequence is CATSRDRTSVHEQYF. DNA of the CDR3: TGTGCCACCAGCAGAGATAGGACTAGTGTTCACGAGCAGTACTTC.

In its sample, this clonotype was seen a few times. J is TRBJ1-3 and V is TRBV6-1; 7 bases are shared with TRBD1. The germline CDR1 and CDR2 sequences are MNHNS and SASEGT. The CDR3 consists of 14 residues. Unmatched junction bases numbered 4, after V lost 7 bases and J lost 1 base. The CDR3, as DNA: TGTGCCAGCACTTGGACAGGTTCTGGAAACACCATATATTTT. Protein: CASTWTGSGNTIYF.

Regarding this clonotype: Since the CDR3 does not end with the conserved phenylalanine or tryptophan, this likely comes from a read error. V usage is TRBV6-6 and J usage is TRBJ1-2; weak D call: TRBD1 (5 bases). CDR3 length: 12 amino acids. Germline CDR1 and CDR2: MNHNY and SVGAGI (reference sequence). Trimming took off 4 bases at V and 7 bases at J, with 10 bases between the two ends. The CDR3 region has the DNA TGTGCCAGCAGTTCCTTGCAGGGTGGCTACACCTAC. Amino acids: CASSSLQGGYTY.

The rearrangement joins TRBV20-1 to TRBJ1-1; the match to TRBD1 covers 7 bases. Germline CDR1 and CDR2: DFQATT and SNEGSKA (reference sequence). V lost 6 bases, J lost 4 bases, and 14 bases stayed unmatched. The CDR3 is made up of 15 amino acids. CDR3 sequence (DNA): TGCAGTGCCTCCAGGGGGACCAATCGGGTCACTGAAGCTTTCTTT. The encoded protein is CSASRGTNRVTEAFF.

The genes are TRBV10-1 and TRBJ2-2; D is unresolved. The germline CDR1 and CDR2 sequences are WNHNN and SYGVQD (reference sequence). CDR3 size: 14 residues. Trimming stripped 2 bases from V and 4 bases from J, with 8 bases between. CDR3 DNA sequence: TGCGCCAGCAGTGAGGGGATTTCCACCGGGGAGCTGTTTTTT. Amino acid sequence: CASSEGISTGELFF.

This clonotype showed up just once. The J gene is TRBJ1-4, the V gene TRBV5-4, with no clear D. This CDR3 is 13 amino acids long. CDR1 and CDR2 from the germline V gene are SGHNT and YYREEE (reference sequence). V dropped 0 bases and J dropped 4 bases, with 4 bases sitting between them. The CDR3 DNA is TGTGCCAGCAGCTTGGACTTTAATGAAAAACTGTTTTTT. This encodes CASSLDFNEKLFF.

With regard to this clonotype: The CDR3 carries no conserved terminal phenylalanine or tryptophan, so it likely arises from a read error. The limits of the CDR3 on the DNA are not certain, so only TCRdb's listed CDR3 is given. V gene TRBV20-1 combines with J gene TRBJ2-7; the table's D call TRBD2 went unverified against the DNA. Germline V gene data show CDR1 as DFQATT and CDR2 as SNEGSKA (reference sequence). The CDR3 is made up of 16 amino acids, end residues included. The CDR3 loop is CSARDGRVIEGYTFGS.

The DNA for the CDR3 is TGTGCCAGCAGCTCGGACAGGGAGAAGTATGGCTACACCTTC. This gives the protein CASSSDREKYGYTF. The chain carries TRBV5-6 and TRBJ1-2; 8 nucleotides line up with TRBD1. The CDR3 loop spans 14 amino acids. Germline assignment: CDR1 SGHDT and CDR2 YYEEEE. With 3 bases clipped from V and 5 bases from J, the junction kept 6 bases outside the gene matches.

The V gene is TRBV7-2, the J gene TRBJ2-1; maybe TRBD1 (6 bases). Trimming removed 9 bases from V and 7 bases from J, with 19 bases in between. Germline V lookup: CDR1 SGHTA, CDR2 FQGNSA. The CDR3 length is 14 residues. The CDR3 region has the DNA TGTGCCAGTAGTATCAGGACAGCAGAGAATGAGCAGTTCTTC. Protein sequence: CASSIRTAENEQFF.

As to this clonotype: A much larger clonotype is one base distant, so this may be a read error. This CDR3 reads CASSLVRGLGTGVYVQYF. The DNA of the CDR3 is TGTGCCAGCAGCTTGGTAAGGGGTTTAGGGACAGGGGTCTACGTGCAGTACTTC. V gene TRBV7-2 combines with J gene TRBJ2-7; 10 bases line up with TRBD1. Germline V gene lookup returns CDR1 SGHTA and CDR2 FQGNSA. This CDR3 contains 18 residues. The full variable domain, completed using reference TRBV7-2 and TRBJ2-7, is GAGVSQSPSNKVTEKGKDVELRCDPISGHTALYWYRQSLGQGLEFLIYFQGNSAPDKSGLPSDRFSAERTGGSVSTLTIQRTQQEDSAVYLCASSLVRGLGTGVYVQYFGPGTRLTVT.

The V call is TRBV20-1, the J call TRBJ2-7; D remains unclear. This CDR3 region has 12 residues. Trimming pared 1 base from V and 6 bases from J, leaving 10 bases between. Germline values: CDR1 DFQATT, CDR2 SNEGSKA (reference sequence). The CDR3 here is CSARGWGSEQYF. CDR3 DNA sequence: TGCAGTGCTAGAGGCTGGGGAAGCGAGCAGTACTTC.

This clonotype ranks as large (0.1 to 1%). The V and J genes are TRBV29-1 and TRBJ1-1; D not certain. With 7 bases removed from V and 1 base from J, the gap between germline ends came to 10 bases. Germline V gene data show CDR1 as SQVTM and CDR2 as ANQGSEA. The CDR3 sequence is 12 residues long. CDR3 sequence (DNA): TGCAGCGGGGAGGGTCCGAACACTGAAGCTTTCTTT. This gives the protein CSGEGPNTEAFF. Full variable domain (rest looked up from reference TRBV29-1 and TRBJ1-1): SAVISQKPSRDICQRGTSLTIQCQVDSQVTMMFWYRQQPGQSLTLIATANQGSEATYESGFVIDKFPISRPNLTFSTLTVSNMSPEDSSIYLCSGEGPNTEAFFGQGTRLTVV.

The chain links TRBV7-2 to TRBJ1-2, with TRBD1 identical over 12 bases. Germline CDR1 reads SGHTA; CDR2 reads FQGNSA. V trimming: 1 base; J trimming: 4 bases; junction bases outside the gene matches: 7. This CDR3 has 17 amino acids. The chain's CDR3 is CASSLEPGTGGFYGYTF. CDR3 nucleotide sequence: TGTGCCAGCAGCTTAGAACCCGGGACAGGGGGCTTCTATGGCTACACCTTC.

The chain combines TRBV7-2 with TRBJ2-7; 10 nucleotides line up with TRBD1. The end of the DNA fits TRBJ2-5 better, so the J call may be wrong. The CDR3 runs to 14 residues. The germline V gene encodes CDR1 SGHTA and CDR2 FQGNSA. The CDR3 sequence: CASSPTGGAETQYF. CDR3 nucleotides: TGTGCCAGCAGCCCGACAGGGGGCGCAGAGACCCAGTACTTC.

The sample holds a few counts of this clonotype. The V call is TRBV12-3 or TRBV12-4, the J call TRBJ2-7; D uncertain. The CDR3 runs 15 residues. With 5 bases removed from V and 0 bases from J, the gap between germline ends came to 14 bases. The CDR3 reads CASSPSPPVSYEQYF. The CDR3 DNA follows: TGTGCCAGCAGTCCTTCCCCCCCGGTCTCCTACGAGCAGTACTTC.